The clone carrying this TCR beta chain was seen repeatedly, ten times or more. The antigen is not known. Construction of TCR beta libraries relied on iRepertoire HTBI primers and on Arm-PCR targeting CDR3 regions. MiXCR, applied by TCRdb to the multiplex PCR reads, yields one record per CDR3 protein. The profile shows 540,000 or so distinct CDR3 sequences, 13% of them singletons. Time point noted: newly diagnosed GD, antithyroid drugs for less than 3 months. TCR sequences were obtained from RNA taken from PBMCs. The record originates from a study of regulatory T cells in long-lasting Graves disease. Regarding the study as a whole: Persistent disease exhibited a predilection for TRBV28, TRBJ1-2 and TRBJ2-5. TCR diversity was lower in persistent than newly diagnosed Graves' disease. Peripheral blood alone, not thyroid tissue, underwent study.

The germline CDR1 and CDR2 sequences are SEHNR and FQNEAQ (reference sequence). There are 14 residues in the CDR3. V lost 1 base, J lost 4 bases, and 7 bases lay in between. Separately, the same data were catalogued under a study of T cells in Graves' hyperthyroidism and ophthalmopathy.

Specimen: peripheral blood mononuclear cells (PBMCs), collected at new diagnosis, from a patient treated with antithyroid drugs. The TCR was taken from a man aged 25-40 years with Graves disease. The genes are TRBV7-9 and TRBJ2-2, with D hard to call. CDR3 DNA: TGTGCCAGCAGCTTAGGGCAGAGCACCGGGGAGCTGTTTTTT. Translation gives CASSLGQSTGELFF.